Listed here are 8 T cell receptor beta chains from one sample, sequenced in a study of circulating tumor DNA in untreated peripheral T-cell lymphoma. Repertoires were generated with immunoSEQ multiplex PCR, while TCRdb's copy carries only in-frame clones and drops some. The data show 360 or so clones, about two thirds seen once. Specimen: cell-free DNA from blood serum. These receptors came from a human donor with peripheral T-cell lymphoma.

This clone was observed a few times. The chain employs TRBV5-8 and TRBJ2-3; 7 bases agree with TRBD1. This CDR3 has 16 amino acids. J gave up 10 bases and V 1 base, and 15 bases lay outside the gene matches. Germline V gene lookup returns CDR1 SGHTS and CDR2 YDEGEE. CDR3 region: CASSLYVNRGLLAQYF. CDR3 in DNA: TGTGCCAGCAGCTTGTACGTCAACAGGGGTTTGTTGGCGCAGTATTTT.

The V gene is TRBV2, the J gene TRBJ2-7; D remains unclear. CDR3 length: 11 amino acids. Germline CDR1 SNHLY, CDR2 FYNNEI. V was cut by 2 bases and J by 7 bases, with 6 bases left in between. DNA for the CDR3: TGTGCCAGCAGTGAATGGGAAGAGCAGTACTTC. Residues: CASSEWEEQYF.

The chain couples TRBV7-9 to TRBJ2-1, with no clear D. Germline V CDR1 and CDR2: SEHNR, FQNEAQ (reference sequence). CDR3 length: 14 residues. Trimming left V 4 bases short and J 3 bases short, with 10 bases between. The CDR3: CASSSSTIYNEQFF. The CDR3 coding sequence is TGTGCCAGCAGCTCCTCGACCATCTACAATGAGCAGTTCTTC.

V is TRBV5-1 and J is TRBJ2-3; D may match TRBD1 or TRBD2 (5 bases each). This CDR3 spans 17 amino acids. V lost 0 bases and J lost 0, with 14 bases in between. Germline CDR1 is SGHRS and CDR2 is YFSETQ. The CDR3 sequence: CASSLVLRGDSTDTQYF. The CDR3 DNA sequence: TGCGCCAGCAGCTTGGTTTTGAGAGGGGATAGCACAGATACGCAGTATTTT.

J is TRBJ2-3 and V is TRBV4-1; D ambiguous. CDR1 is MGHRA and CDR2 is YSYEKL in the germline V gene. The V and J ends lost 0 bases and 0 bases respectively, with 7 bases between them. The CDR3 runs 15 residues. This CDR3 is CASSQEPRSTDTQYF. In DNA, the CDR3 is TGCGCCAGCAGCCAAGAGCCAAGGAGCACAGATACGCAGTATTTT.

The chain couples TRBV18 to TRBJ2-7; 11 nucleotides agree with TRBD2. The CDR3 extends over 16 amino acids. V shed 2 bases, J shed 7 bases, and the junction held 10 bases outside the gene matches. Germline loops: CDR1 KGHSH, CDR2 LQKENI. The DNA of the CDR3 is TGTGCCAGCTCACCAGTACAACTAGCGGGGGTGGAGGAGCAGTACTTC. It is translated as CASSPVQLAGVEEQYF.

J is TRBJ2-2 and V is TRBV25-1, with 8 nucleotides matching TRBD1. Germline V gives CDR1 MGHDK, CDR2 SYGVNS. With 7 bases clipped from V and 1 base from J, the junction kept 5 bases outside the gene matches. CDR3 length: 15 amino acids. For the CDR3, the DNA is TGTGCCAGCAATCACGGACAGGGGAACACCGGGGAGCTGTTTTTT. The encoded protein is CASNHGQGNTGELFF.

The CDR3 reads CASSLVGGVRETQYF. The CDR3 DNA reads as TGTGCCAGCAGCTTAGTGGGCGGGGTGAGGGAGACCCAGTACTTC. This chain connects TRBV11-2 to TRBJ2-5; D is perhaps TRBD2 (6 bases). V dropped 1 base and J dropped 5 bases, with 14 bases sitting between them. The germline V gene encodes CDR1 SGHAT and CDR2 FQNNGV. The CDR3 extends over 15 amino acids.